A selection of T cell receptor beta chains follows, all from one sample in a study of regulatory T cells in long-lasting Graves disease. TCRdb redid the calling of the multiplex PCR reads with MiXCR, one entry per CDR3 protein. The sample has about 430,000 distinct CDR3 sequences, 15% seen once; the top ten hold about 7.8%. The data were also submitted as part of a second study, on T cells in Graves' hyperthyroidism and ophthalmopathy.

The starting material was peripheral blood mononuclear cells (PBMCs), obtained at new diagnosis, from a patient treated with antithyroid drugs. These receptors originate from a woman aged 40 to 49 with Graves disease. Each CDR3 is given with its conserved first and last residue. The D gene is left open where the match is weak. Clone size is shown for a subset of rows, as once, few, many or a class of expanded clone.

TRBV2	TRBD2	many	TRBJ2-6	TGTGCCAGCAGCCGGACTAGCGGGAGGGTAGGTGGGGCCAACGTCCTGACTTTC	CASSRTSGRVGGANVLTF
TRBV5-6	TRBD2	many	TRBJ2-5	TGTGCCAGCAGCTTGGCCGGACTAGCGGGAGAAGAGACCCAGTACTTC	CASSLAGLAGEETQYF
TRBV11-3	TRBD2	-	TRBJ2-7	TGTGCCAGCAGCCCAAGGACTAGCGGGGGCTCCTACGAGCAGTACTTC	CASSPRTSGGSYEQYF
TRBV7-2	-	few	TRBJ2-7	TGTGCCAGCAGCTTAGAGGCGGGAAACCTCTACGAGCAGTACTTC	CASSLEAGNLYEQYF
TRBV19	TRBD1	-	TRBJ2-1	TGTGCCAGTAGTATAGGTGGGACAGGGTACAATGTGCAGTTCTTC	CASSIGGTGYNVQFF
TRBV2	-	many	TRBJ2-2	TGTGCCAGCAGGGTAGGAAAGAACACCGGGGAGCTGTTTTTT	CASRVGKNTGELFF
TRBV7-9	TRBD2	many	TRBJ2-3	TGTGCCAGCGTAGTCTTACTAGCGGGAGACACAGATACGCAGTATTTT	CASVVLLAGDTDTQYF
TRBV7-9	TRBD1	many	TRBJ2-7	TGTGCCAGCAGCCACGGACAGGGGTACGAGCAGTACTTC	CASSHGQGYEQYF
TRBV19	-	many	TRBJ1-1	TGTGCCAGTAGTATCGGGACACAAAACACTGAAGCTTTCTTT	CASSIGTQNTEAFF
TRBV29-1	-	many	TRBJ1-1	TGCAGCGTTGCCGTGACAGCGGGGTATGCTGAAGCTTTCTTT	CSVAVTAGYAEAFF
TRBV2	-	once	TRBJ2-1	TGTGCCAGCAGTTGGGCCGGGGGCTTCTACAATGAGCAGTTCTTC	CASSWAGGFYNEQFF
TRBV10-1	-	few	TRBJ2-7	TGCGCCAACATCCGTTGGCTAGCCGCCAGCGAGCAGTACTTC	CANIRWLAASEQYF
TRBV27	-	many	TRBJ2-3	TGTGCCAGCAGTTTAACGGGAGTAATTAGCACAGATACGCAGTATTTT	CASSLTGVISTDTQYF
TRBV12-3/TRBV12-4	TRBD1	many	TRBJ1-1	TGTGCCAGCAGTTCTCGGGACAGGGGGAACACTGAAGCTTTCTTT	CASSSRDRGNTEAFF
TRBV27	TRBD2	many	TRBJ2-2	TGTGCCAGCAGCCCACGACTAGCGGGAGAAGCCGGGGAGCTGTTTTTT	CASSPRLAGEAGELFF
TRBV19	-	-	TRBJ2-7	TGTGCCAGTAGTATGGCGGGCTACGAGCAGTACTTC	CASSMAGYEQYF
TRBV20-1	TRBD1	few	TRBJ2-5	TGCAGTGCTACAAAACGTTCGGGGACAGCGATTCTCCAAGAGACCCAGTACTTC	CSATKRSGTAILQETQYF
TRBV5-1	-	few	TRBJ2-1	TGCGCCAGCAGCTTGGGGCTGGGACGGAGCTCCTACAATGAGCAGTTCTTC	CASSLGLGRSSYNEQFF
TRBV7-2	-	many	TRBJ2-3	TGTGCCAGCAGCGTAACAGGAGATACGCAGTATTTT	CASSVTGDTQYF
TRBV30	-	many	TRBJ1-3	TGTGCCTGGCGGGGGACCGGAAACACCATATATTTT	CAWRGTGNTIYF
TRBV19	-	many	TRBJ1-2	TGTGCCAGTTCCCCAGGTGGTCCTAACTATGGCTACACCTTC	CASSPGGPNYGYTF
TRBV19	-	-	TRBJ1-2	TGTGCCAGTAGTACCCCCGGGGTCGGGTATGGCTACACCTTC	CASSTPGVGYGYTF
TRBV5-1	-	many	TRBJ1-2	TGTGCCAGCAGCTTAGATCGGGGCGGTGGCTACACCTTC	CASSLDRGGGYTF
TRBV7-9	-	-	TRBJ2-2	TGTGCCAGCAGCTTACAACAGAACACCGGGGAGCTGTTTTTT	CASSLQQNTGELFF
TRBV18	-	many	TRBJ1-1	TGTGCCAGCTCACCACCGAACAGGGTGGGGAACACTGAAGCTTTCTTT	CASSPPNRVGNTEAFF
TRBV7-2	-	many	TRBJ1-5	TGTGCCAGCAGCTTAGCGGGCCCTTTAAGTAATCAGCCCCAGCATTTT	CASSLAGPLSNQPQHF
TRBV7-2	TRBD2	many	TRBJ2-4	TGTGCCAGCAGTAAAAGGACTAGCGATCGTTTTGAAAACATTCAGTACTTC	CASSKRTSDRFENIQYF
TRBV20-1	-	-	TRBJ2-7	TGCAGTGCTAGAGATAGACCTAGAGCCTACGAGCAGTACTTC	CSARDRPRAYEQYF
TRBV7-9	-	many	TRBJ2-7	TGTGCCAGCAGCTCTAGCCCCCAGTCCGGGTCCTACGAGCAGTACTTC	CASSSSPQSGSYEQYF
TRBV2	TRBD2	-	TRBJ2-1	TGTGCCAGCAGTGGGCCGAGCGGGATACAGTTCTTC	CASSGPSGIQFF
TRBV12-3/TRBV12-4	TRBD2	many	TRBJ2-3	TGTGCCAGCAGTCCTAACCTAGCGGGAGGAACAGATACGCAGTATTTT	CASSPNLAGGTDTQYF
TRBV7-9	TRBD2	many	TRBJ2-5	TGTGCCAGCACTGGTCCAGAATTGATTAGCGGGAACGGCGAGACCCAGTACTTC	CASTGPELISGNGETQYF
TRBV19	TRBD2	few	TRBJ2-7	TGTGCCAGTAGTATTGCTAGCGGGGACGAGCAGTACTTC	CASSIASGDEQYF
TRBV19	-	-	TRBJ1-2	TGTGCCAGTGGTGCGGCGGCGTATGGCTACACCTTC	CASGAAAYGYTF
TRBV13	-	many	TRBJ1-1	TGTGCCAGCAGCATCAAGAACACTGAAGCTTTCTTT	CASSIKNTEAFF
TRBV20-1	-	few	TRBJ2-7	TGCAGTGCTAGAGATGTCAGCTCCTACGAGCAGTACTTC	CSARDVSSYEQYF
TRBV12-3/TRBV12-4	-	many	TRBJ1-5	TGTGCCAGCAGCTTATCGGGCAATCAGCCCCAGCATTTT	CASSLSGNQPQHF